These 21 T cell receptor beta chains originate from one sample sequenced in a study of Ad26.COV2.S vaccination and SARS-CoV-2 variants. Generated by immunoSEQ multiplex PCR, the TCRdb table keeps only in-frame clones and is missing some. The profile shows hundreds of thousands of clones, roughly 85% of them singletons. As to treatment: 19 received Ad26.COV2.S at low or high dose, single or two shots; about five received placebo; per-sample allocation not given. Repertoires come from day 63 after the first vaccine or placebo injection. This material consisted of peripheral blood, taken in a trial of Ad26.COV2.S vaccine versus placebo. The receptors come from a person between 18 and 60 years old who received the Ad26.COV2.S COVID-19 vaccine or a placebo.

This clone has more than one count but fewer than ten. The genes are TRBV28 and TRBJ1-4; 8 bases are a match to TRBD1. CDR3 length: 16 residues. In germline, CDR1 is MDHEN, CDR2 SYDVKM. Germline trimming cut 4 bases from V and 0 bases from J; bases unmatched to any gene: 4. The CDR3 nucleotides are TGTGCCAGCAGTTCCTTGGACAGGGCAACTAATGAAAAACTGTTTTTT. Translated, it gives CASSSLDRATNEKLFF.

The genes are TRBV5-5 and TRBJ2-3, with 9 bases fitting TRBD2. Germline CDR1 reads SGHKS; CDR2 reads YYEKEE (reference sequence). The J segment lost 3 bases and the V segment lost 4 bases, leaving 9 bases of the junction unmatched. The CDR3 loop spans 16 amino acids. The CDR3, as DNA: TGTGCCAGCAGCCACATAGCGGGGGTCGGGACAGATACGCAGTATTTT. It encodes CASSHIAGVGTDTQYF.

J is TRBJ1-3 and V is TRBV5-1; 7 bases are a match to TRBD1. CDR3 length: 16 amino acids. Germline V gene sequence: CDR1 SGHRS, CDR2 YFSETQ. With V trimmed by 4 bases and J by 0 bases, 7 bases remained unmatched. The chain's CDR3 is CASSHGTASSGNTIYF. Written as DNA, the CDR3 is TGCGCCAGCAGCCACGGGACAGCGAGCTCTGGAAACACCATATATTTT.

This chain uses TRBV5-5 with TRBJ1-4, with D possibly matching TRBD1 (5 bases). V lost 2 bases and J 8 bases, leaving 13 bases between the germline ends. Germline CDR1 SGHKS, CDR2 YYEKEE (reference sequence). This CDR3 comprises 14 residues. The CDR3 nucleotides read TGTGCCAGCAGCTTTCGTCAGGGTAGGGAAAAACTGTTTTTT. It codes for CASSFRQGREKLFF.

This sequence joins TRBV4-3 and TRBJ2-1; D call uncertain. This CDR3 comprises 15 residues. Looked up from germline, CDR1 is LGHNA and CDR2 is YSLEER. The germline V and J ends were trimmed by 4 bases and 9 bases, with 19 bases remaining between them. CDR3 protein: CASSPRGSATGEQFF. Written as DNA, the CDR3 is TGCGCCAGCAGCCCAAGAGGATCAGCGACGGGTGAGCAGTTCTTC.

The chain combines TRBV24-1 with TRBJ2-2, with D perhaps assigned TRBD1 or TRBD2 (5 bases each). The CDR3 consists of 15 residues. V lost 2 bases and J 5 bases, leaving 11 bases between the germline ends. CDR1 KGHDR and CDR2 SFDVKD come from the germline V gene. The CDR3 loop is CATSDSGAGTGELFF. CDR3 DNA: TGTGCCACCAGTGATTCCGGGGCCGGAACCGGGGAGCTGTTTTTT.

The rearrangement links TRBV24-1 to TRBJ2-3, with TRBD1 matching 8 bases. J lost 4 bases, V lost 3 bases, and 11 bases had no gene match. This CDR3 spans 17 amino acids. The germline V gene has CDR1 KGHDR and CDR2 SFDVKD. The CDR3 DNA reads as TGTGCCACCAGTGATGCCTCGGACAGGGCTGAATCAGATACGCAGTATTTT. Protein sequence: CATSDASDRAESDTQYF.

This clone was detected only once. At the DNA level, this CDR3 is encoded by other sequences in the same sample as well. The chain uses TRBV5-1 and TRBJ1-2; D possibly corresponds to TRBD1 (6 bases). The germline V gene has CDR1 SGHRS and CDR2 YFSETQ. The CDR3 consists of 14 residues. Trimming took off 0 bases at V and 5 bases at J, with 11 bases between the two ends. CDR3 nucleotides: TGCGCCAGCAGCTTGGCTACAGGGAATTATGGCTACACCTTC. This encodes CASSLATGNYGYTF.

The chain recombines TRBV6-2 or TRBV6-3 with TRBJ1-2; the D gene is possibly TRBD1 (6 bases). This CDR3 is 14 amino acids long. Trimming took off 2 bases at V and 6 bases at J, with 13 bases between the two ends. CDR1 is MNHEY and CDR2 is SVGEGT in the germline V gene. The CDR3 sequence is CASSYGTWGHGYTF. Here the CDR3 DNA reads TGTGCCAGCAGTTACGGAACCTGGGGGCATGGCTACACCTTC.

The V gene is TRBV29-1, the J gene TRBJ1-4; D not certain. V was shortened by 4 bases and J by 8 bases, with 14 bases between the two germline ends. The CDR3 has 13 amino acids. In germline, CDR1 is SQVTM, CDR2 ANQGSEA. The CDR3 is CSVVRVGGEKLFF. The CDR3, as DNA: TGCAGCGTTGTTAGGGTAGGAGGCGAAAAACTGTTTTTT.

This clone was picked up one time. The chain employs TRBV14 and TRBJ1-4, with D tentatively TRBD1 (5 bases). Germline V gene sequence: CDR1 SGHDN, CDR2 FVKESK. V was clipped by 4 bases and J by 7 bases, with 22 bases between them. The CDR3 loop spans 17 amino acids. CDR3 in DNA: TGTGCCAGCAGCCCACTGAGGGGTCTATCGTCGGGTGAAAAACTGTTTTTT. Amino acids: CASSPLRGLSSGEKLFF.

The gene calls are TRBV7-9 and TRBJ1-2; D is perhaps TRBD1 (5 bases). CDR1 and CDR2 (germline): SEHNR, FQNEAQ (reference sequence). Trimming stripped 4 bases from V and 3 bases from J, with 9 bases between. There are 13 residues in the CDR3. The CDR3 DNA sequence: TGTGCCAGCAGCTGGGGGATTGACTATGGCTACACCTTC. Translating it yields CASSWGIDYGYTF.

The J gene is TRBJ2-3, the V gene TRBV4-2; weak D call: TRBD2 (5 bases). Germline V gene data show CDR1 as LGHNA and CDR2 as YNFKEQ. This CDR3 region has 11 residues. Trimming took 6 bases from V and 9 from J, leaving 10 bases between them. The CDR3 loop is CASRDYQTQYF. CDR3 bases: TGTGCCAGCAGAGACTATCAAACGCAGTATTTT.

The V and J genes are TRBV7-3 and TRBJ2-1; 7 bases fit TRBD1. The CDR3 totals 14 residues. CDR1 and CDR2 (germline): SGHTA, FQGTGA. Germline trimming cut 5 bases from V and 7 bases from J; bases unmatched to any gene: 8. CDR3 protein: CASSTTGSRNEQFF. CDR3 in DNA: TGTGCCAGCAGCACGACAGGGTCGCGGAATGAGCAGTTCTTC.

The rearrangement links TRBV3-1 (or the pseudogene TRBV3-2) to TRBJ2-1; D uncertain. Germline lookup yields CDR1 LGHDT and CDR2 YNNKEL (reference sequence). Trimming left V 3 bases short and J 0 bases short, with 6 bases between. This CDR3 is 14 amino acids long. The CDR3: CASSHGSSYNEQFF. The CDR3, as DNA: TGTGCCAGCAGCCATGGAAGCTCCTACAATGAGCAGTTCTTC.

The chain recombines TRBV12-3 or TRBV12-4 with TRBJ2-7; D possibly corresponds to TRBD2 (5 bases). V lost 5 bases and J 10 bases, leaving 18 bases between the germline ends. The CDR3 sequence is 13 residues long. CDR3 amino acids: CASSAGRAVSQYF. The CDR3 nucleotides are TGTGCCAGCAGTGCCGGCCGAGCGGTGAGTCAGTACTTC.

The chain has TRBV27 and TRBJ1-5; D ambiguous. V dropped 3 bases and J dropped 3 bases, with 6 bases sitting between them. The CDR3 is made up of 13 amino acids. Germline CDR1 MNHEY, CDR2 SMNVEV (reference sequence). The CDR3 DNA follows: TGTGCCAGCAGTTTGGCAGTCAATCAGCCCCAGCATTTT. Its protein is CASSLAVNQPQHF.

The V call is TRBV12-3 or TRBV12-4, the J call TRBJ2-7; 7 bases are a match to TRBD2. Trimming at V came to 10 bases and at J to 6 bases, leaving 9 bases not matched to a gene. The CDR3 consists of 12 residues. CDR3: CATSPGEGEQYF. CDR3 DNA: TGTGCCACCTCCCCGGGGGAGGGCGAGCAGTACTTC.

V usage is TRBV7-2 and J usage is TRBJ1-1; D perhaps matches TRBD1 (5 bases). This CDR3 is built from 14 residues. Germline V gives CDR1 SGHTA, CDR2 FQGNSA. Trimming stripped 3 bases from V and 4 bases from J, with 12 bases between. The CDR3 here is CASSFIQEGTEAFF. CDR3 nucleotides: TGTGCCAGCAGCTTCATACAGGAGGGCACTGAAGCTTTCTTT.

The rearrangement links TRBV4-1 to TRBJ2-4; D is ambiguous. CDR3 length: 17 residues. The ends were cut back, 5 bases at V and 5 bases at J, with 22 bases in the middle. Germline loops: CDR1 MGHRA, CDR2 YSYEKL. The CDR3 nucleotides read TGCGCCAGCAGCGAAGGGCTTTCACGGCAGGCCCAAAACATTCAGTACTTC. This gives the protein CASSEGLSRQAQNIQYF.

This clone was observed a single time. J is TRBJ2-1 and V is TRBV24-1; TRBD1 is a possible D gene (7 bases). V was trimmed by 5 bases and J by 7 bases, leaving 11 bases between them. Germline loops: CDR1 KGHDR, CDR2 SFDVKD. The CDR3 loop spans 13 amino acids. The CDR3 is CATSAGGRNEQFF. CDR3 DNA sequence: TGTGCCACCAGTGCAGGGGGGAGGAATGAGCAGTTCTTC.